Below, 30 T cell receptor beta chains from the same sample are listed, as sequenced in a study of T cell responses to AZD1222 COVID-19 vaccine. The assay was immunoSEQ multiplex PCR, and TCRdb's table has in-frame clones only and misses some. The table lists some 82,000 clones, 85% to 90% of them singletons. Sequences were derived from peripheral blood, sampled on day 0 of AZD1222 vaccination. The receptors were sampled from an adult in good health.

V is TRBV5-8 and J is TRBJ1-3; D might be TRBD1 (6 bases). V was trimmed by 0 bases and J by 0 bases, leaving 10 bases between them. The CDR3 loop spans 16 amino acids. In germline, CDR1 is SGHTS, CDR2 YDEGEE. The CDR3 DNA is TGTGCCAGCAGCTTGGTCGGGACACTCTCTGGAAACACCATATATTTT. This translates into CASSLVGTLSGNTIYF.

This clone showed up just once. This rearrangement joins TRBV4-1 to TRBJ2-1; D may be TRBD1 or TRBD2 (5 bases each). The CDR3 runs to 14 residues. Trimming removed 0 bases at V and 8 bases at J, with 11 bases between. Germline CDR1 is MGHRA and CDR2 is YSYEKL. The CDR3 DNA reads TGCGCCAGCAGCCAAGATGGTCGGGGCGATGAGCAGTTCTTC. It is translated as CASSQDGRGDEQFF.

The gene calls are TRBV3-1 (or the pseudogene TRBV3-2) and TRBJ2-5, with TRBD2 as a possible D gene (5 bases). Between the trimmed V and J ends, which lost 1 base and 0 bases, there was a span of 21 bases. The germline V gene has CDR1 LGHDT and CDR2 YNNKEL (reference sequence). CDR3 length equals 19 residues. In DNA form, the CDR3 reads TGTGCCAGCAGCCAAGGTCGAAGGTCCGGACTCAGGTACCAAGAGACCCAGTACTTC. This encodes CASSQGRRSGLRYQETQYF.

The chain combines TRBV7-3 with TRBJ2-2; D call uncertain. Trimming took off 2 bases at V and 5 bases at J, with 12 bases between the two ends. The CDR3 consists of 15 residues. Germline-derived CDR1 and CDR2 are SGHTA and FQGTGA. Here the CDR3 DNA reads TGTGCCAGCAGCTTAGAACAGTCGCGTACCGGGGAGCTGTTTTTT. Translation gives CASSLEQSRTGELFF.

The chain has TRBV13 and TRBJ1-2; TRBD1 aligns across 8 bases. CDR3 length equals 15 residues. V gave up 6 bases and J gave up 4 bases; unmatched junction bases: 10. Germline lookup yields CDR1 PRHDT and CDR2 FYEKMQ (reference sequence). The CDR3 DNA reads as TGTGCCAGCAGTCCACAGGGGGGGAGTCCCTATGGCTACACCTTC. This gives the protein CASSPQGGSPYGYTF.

The chain has TRBV28 and TRBJ2-7; perhaps TRBD2 as D (5 bases). Germline CDR1 and CDR2: MDHEN and SYDVKM. This CDR3 region has 12 residues. V shed 5 bases and J shed 7 bases, with 12 bases lying between them. CDR3 sequence: CASSTGIPEQYF. The CDR3 DNA reads as TGTGCCAGCAGTACCGGGATCCCAGAGCAGTACTTC.

The chain is built from TRBV29-1 and TRBJ2-7; unclear D gene. The CDR3 totals 14 residues. Trimming removed 1 base at V and 1 base at J, with 11 bases between. Germline V gene sequence: CDR1 SQVTM, CDR2 ANQGSEA. The CDR3, as DNA: TGCAGCGTTGAAGCTATGGACCCATCCTACGAGCAGTACTTC. This encodes CSVEAMDPSYEQYF.

The CDR3 reads CASSNRENTEAFF. The CDR3 DNA is TGTGCCAGCAGCAACAGGGAAAACACTGAAGCTTTCTTT. The rearrangement links TRBV5-8 to TRBJ1-1; possible D gene TRBD1, 6 bases. This CDR3 comprises 13 residues. The V and J ends lost 4 bases and 2 bases respectively, with 9 bases between them. Germline V lookup: CDR1 SGHTS, CDR2 YDEGEE.

This chain uses TRBV7-2 with TRBJ1-5; D is ambiguous. CDR3 length equals 12 residues. Trimming took 5 bases from V and 4 from J, leaving 6 bases between them. The V gene's germline CDR1 is SGHTA and CDR2 FQGNSA. The CDR3 coding sequence is TGTGCCAGCAGCGGGCCTAATCAGCCCCAGCATTTT. Its translation: CASSGPNQPQHF. Full variable domain (remainder filled in from reference TRBV7-2 and TRBJ1-5): GAGVSQSPSNKVTEKGKDVELRCDPISGHTALYWYRQSLGQGLEFLIYFQGNSAPDKSGLPSDRFSAERTGGSVSTLTIQRTQQEDSAVYLCASSGPNQPQHFGDGTRLSIL.

This clone was recorded a few times. V and J are TRBV27 and TRBJ1-6, with D uncertain. This CDR3 comprises 15 residues. Germline CDR1 and CDR2: MNHEY and SMNVEV (reference sequence). V was trimmed by 3 bases and J by 9 bases, leaving 15 bases between them. The DNA of the CDR3 is TGTGCCAGCAGTTTGGGTGCCAGCAAACGTTCACCCCTCCACTTT. This gives the protein CASSLGASKRSPLHF.

A single count supports this clone. The chain combines TRBV2 with TRBJ1-1; 7 bases match TRBD1. The J segment lost 5 bases and the V segment lost 6 bases, leaving 12 bases of the junction unmatched. This CDR3 spans 15 amino acids. Germline V gene data show CDR1 as SNHLY and CDR2 as FYNNEI. For the CDR3, the DNA is TGTGCCAGCAGCCGACTCCGACAGGGAGAGACTGAAGCTTTCTTT. Its translation: CASSRLRQGETEAFF. Using reference TRBV2 and TRBJ1-1 for the parts outside the CDR3, the full variable domain is EPEVTQTPSHQVTQMGQEVILRCVPISNHLYFYWYRQILGQKVEFLVSFYNNEISEKSEIFDDQFSVERPDGSNFTLKIRSTKLEDSAMYFCASSRLRQGETEAFFGQGTRLTVV.

The chain joins TRBV10-1 to TRBJ2-5; 11 bases map to TRBD1. The CDR3 loop spans 16 amino acids. V gave up 5 bases and J gave up 1 base; unmatched junction bases: 6. Germline V gene sequence: CDR1 WNHNN, CDR2 SYGVQD (reference sequence). The DNA for the CDR3 is TGCGCCAGCAGTTCCAGGACAGGGGGCGGCCAAGAGACCCAGTACTTC. Protein product: CASSSRTGGGQETQYF.

The chain carries TRBV28 and TRBJ2-1; possibly TRBD2 for D (7 bases). This CDR3 spans 15 amino acids. Germline V gene sequence: CDR1 MDHEN, CDR2 SYDVKM. Trimming pared 7 bases from V and 2 bases from J, leaving 15 bases between. As DNA, the CDR3 is TGTGCCAGCATCGAAACGGGGGGCGCCTACAATGAGCAGTTCTTC. As protein: CASIETGGAYNEQFF.

The V call is TRBV19, the J call TRBJ1-6; 8 bases are shared with TRBD1. There are 14 residues in the CDR3. Germline V gene data show CDR1 as LNHDA and CDR2 as SQIVND (reference sequence). J was trimmed by 7 bases and V by 5 bases; bases with no gene match: 4. CDR3 DNA: TGTGCCAGTAGTGATGACAGGGGAAATTCACCCCTCCACTTT. Encoded protein: CASSDDRGNSPLHF. Complete variable domain (other parts from reference TRBV19 and TRBJ1-6): DGGITQSPKYLFRKEGQNVTLSCEQNLNHDAMYWYRQDPGQGLRLIYYSQIVNDFQKGDIAEGYSVSREKKESFPLTVTSAQKNPTAFYLCASSDDRGNSPLHFGNGTRLTVT.

This sequence joins TRBV19 and TRBJ1-6, with TRBD1 matching over 7 bases. CDR1 is LNHDA, CDR2 SQIVND, per germline (reference sequence). The V gene end was trimmed by 5 bases and the J gene end by 9 bases; junction bases not matched to a gene: 4. CDR3 length: 13 residues. The CDR3 loop is CASSVAGGSPLHF. The CDR3 nucleotides read TGTGCCAGTAGTGTGGCAGGGGGTTCACCCCTCCACTTT.

CDR3: CSASIGSPTPNYGYTF. Written as DNA, the CDR3 is TGCAGTGCTAGTATTGGGAGTCCAACACCGAACTATGGCTACACCTTC. V is TRBV20-1 and J is TRBJ1-2; no reliable D call. V lost 3 bases and J lost 2, with 19 bases in between. The V gene's germline CDR1 is DFQATT and CDR2 SNEGSKA (reference sequence). The CDR3 contains 16 residues.

The chain employs TRBV25-1 and TRBJ1-1, with D perhaps TRBD1 (5 bases). This CDR3 spans 13 amino acids. Germline values: CDR1 MGHDK, CDR2 SYGVNS. Trimming removed 8 bases at V and 5 bases at J, with 15 bases between. Here the CDR3 reads CASGGHLSTEAFF. Here the CDR3 DNA reads TGTGCCAGCGGTGGACATTTGAGTACTGAAGCTTTCTTT.

The chain joins TRBV5-4 to TRBJ2-7; D not certain. V lost 4 bases and J lost 2, with 13 bases in between. Per the germline V gene, CDR1 is SGHNT and CDR2 is YYREEE (reference sequence). This CDR3 contains 14 residues. DNA of the CDR3: TGTGCCAGCAGCCCTGGGCACCGACCCTACGAGCAGTACTTC. Its protein is CASSPGHRPYEQYF. Full variable domain (outside the CDR3, taken from reference TRBV5-4 and TRBJ2-7): ETGVTQSPTHLIKTRGQQVTLRCSSQSGHNTVSWYQQALGQGPQFIFQYYREEENGRGNFPPRFSGLQFPNYSSELNVNALELDDSALYLCASSPGHRPYEQYFGPGTRLTVT.

The rearrangement joins TRBV27 to TRBJ2-3; D may be TRBD1 or TRBD2 (5 bases each). In germline, CDR1 is MNHEY, CDR2 SMNVEV (reference sequence). The CDR3 consists of 15 residues. V gave up 2 bases and J gave up 4 bases, with 13 bases separating them. CDR3 amino acids: CASSLGASWADTQYF. DNA for the CDR3: TGTGCCAGCAGTTTAGGGGCTAGCTGGGCAGATACGCAGTATTTT.

V usage is TRBV4-1 and J usage is TRBJ1-1; 7 bases align to TRBD1. This CDR3 is built from 15 residues. CDR1 MGHRA and CDR2 YSYEKL come from the germline V gene. Germline trimming cut 0 bases from V and 7 bases from J; bases unmatched to any gene: 8. The CDR3 coding sequence is TGCGCCAGCAGCCAAGATGTCGAGGGGGCCTATGAAGCTTTCTTT. Translated, it gives CASSQDVEGAYEAFF.

The genes are TRBV5-5 and TRBJ2-2; D unresolved. The V and J ends lost 2 bases and 6 bases respectively, with 17 bases between them. The CDR3 covers 16 residues. Germline loops: CDR1 SGHKS, CDR2 YYEKEE (reference sequence). The CDR3 is CASSFRQAVNAGELFF. The CDR3 bases are TGTGCCAGCAGCTTTCGGCAGGCCGTAAACGCCGGGGAGCTGTTTTTT.

The CDR3 DNA sequence: TGCGCCAGCAGCCAAGACATCCGGGGCCGCTATGGCTACACCTTC. Translating gives CASSQDIRGRYGYTF. This rearrangement joins TRBV4-1 to TRBJ1-2; D is perhaps TRBD1 (5 bases). The germline V gene has CDR1 MGHRA and CDR2 YSYEKL. This CDR3 is 15 amino acids long. V gave up 0 bases and J gave up 4 bases, with 12 bases separating them.

The J gene is TRBJ1-3, the V gene TRBV18; D not certain. Germline V lookup: CDR1 KGHSH, CDR2 LQKENI. The CDR3 is made up of 17 amino acids. The V gene lost 3 bases and the J gene lost 4 bases, with 19 bases spanning the gap. The CDR3 nucleotides are TGTGCCAGCTCACCGTTAACCGAATCCATGGTAGGAAACACCATATATTTT. It is translated as CASSPLTESMVGNTIYF.

The chain is built from TRBV6-5 and TRBJ2-7, with 7 bases fitting TRBD1. The germline V gene has CDR1 MNHEY and CDR2 SVGAGI. The CDR3 is 14 residues long. V lost 4 bases to trimming and J lost 2 bases; unmatched junction nucleotides: 5. In nucleotides, the CDR3 is TGTGCCAGCAGTTCAGCCGGGACAGCCTACGAGCAGTACTTC. Translation gives CASSSAGTAYEQYF.

V usage is TRBV7-8 and J usage is TRBJ2-5; 13 nucleotides agree with TRBD2. Trimming cost V 3 bases and J 6 bases; bases outside gene matches: 10. This CDR3 region has 17 residues. The germline V gene has CDR1 SGHVS and CDR2 FQNEAQ. CDR3 sequence reads: CASSFSATSGGGQTQYF. In DNA form, the CDR3 reads TGTGCCAGCAGCTTTTCGGCAACTAGCGGGGGGGGCCAGACCCAGTACTTC.

Only one count was recorded for this clone. V is TRBV7-9 and J is TRBJ1-2; 11 nucleotides align to TRBD1. This CDR3 comprises 14 residues. Per the germline V gene, CDR1 is SEHNR and CDR2 is FQNEAQ (reference sequence). J lost 8 bases, V lost 5 bases, and 7 bases had no gene match. The CDR3 coding sequence is TGTGCCAGCAGCCTTCGGACAGGGGGCAGGGGCTACACCTTC. It translates to CASSLRTGGRGYTF. The full variable domain, completed using reference TRBV7-9 and TRBJ1-2, is DTGVSQNPRHKITKRGQNVTFRCDPISEHNRLYWYRQTLGQGPEFLTYFQNEAQLEKSRLLSDRFSAERPKGSFSTLEIQRTEQGDSAMYLCASSLRTGGRGYTFGSGTRLTVV.

This chain connects TRBV5-1 to TRBJ2-5; D unresolved. CDR3 length: 16 amino acids. Germline CDR1 SGHRS, CDR2 YFSETQ. V was cut by 1 base and J by 5 bases, with 18 bases left in between. In nucleotides, the CDR3 is TGCGCCAGCAGCTTGACGGGTAGCCAGGTCCCGGAGACCCAGTACTTC. Residues: CASSLTGSQVPETQYF.

V gene TRBV6-5 combines with J gene TRBJ1-6; 8 bases line up with TRBD1. V lost 6 bases, J lost 7 bases, and 5 bases stayed unmatched. From germline, CDR1 is MNHEY and CDR2 SVGAGI. This CDR3 is built from 14 residues. The DNA of the CDR3 is TGTGCCAGCAGCCGGACAGGGAAAAATTCACCCCTCCACTTT. This sequence encodes CASSRTGKNSPLHF.

As concerns this clone: A junction end diverges from the germline sequence, so it may reflect a read error. This rearrangement joins TRBV2 to TRBJ2-3, with D tentatively TRBD1 or TRBD2 (5 bases each). Germline-derived CDR1 and CDR2 are SNHLY and FYNNEI. The CDR3 extends over 14 amino acids. The CDR3 here is CASREGARADTQYF. In nucleotides, the CDR3 is TGTGCCAGCAGAGAAGGGGCGAGGGCAGATACGCAGTATTTT.

The J gene is TRBJ2-1, the V gene TRBV19, with TRBD2 matching over 8 bases. The CDR3 is 16 amino acids. Germline V gives CDR1 LNHDA, CDR2 SQIVND (reference sequence). With V trimmed by 3 bases and J by 4 bases, 8 bases remained unmatched. The CDR3 reads CASSITAGASYNEQFF. CDR3 sequence (DNA): TGTGCCAGTAGTATCACAGCGGGGGCGTCTTACAATGAGCAGTTCTTC. The variable domain in full, completed from reference TRBV19 and TRBJ2-1, reads DGGITQSPKYLFRKEGQNVTLSCEQNLNHDAMYWYRQDPGQGLRLIYYSQIVNDFQKGDIAEGYSVSREKKESFPLTVTSAQKNPTAFYLCASSITAGASYNEQFFGPGTRLTVL.